This T cell receptor (beta chain) was identified during a study of cytomegalovirus exposure and HLA in healthy donors. As to this clone: Its target is unknown.

The study ran its PCR with 60 Vbeta and 13 Jbeta primers. Sequenced by immunoSEQ multiplex PCR; TCRdb stores in-frame clones only, minus some. The data hold about 180,000 clones, with 76% observed a single time. The CDR3 totals 15 residues. Germline CDR1 is KGHSY and CDR2 is FQNENV. The ends were cut back, 3 bases at V and 1 base at J, with 12 bases in the middle. Study-level findings and limits: Versus the roughly 700-donor mean, an Asian-associated ancestry cluster reportedly showed fewer N-insertions in a later analysis. Later analysis identified a missense DCLRE1C variant that was linked to TCR beta V- and J-gene trimming.

The source is a man aged 18 to 29 in good health and CMV-seronegative. What was sequenced was PBMCs. The chain carries TRBV16 and TRBJ1-2, with a possible D match to TRBD1 (6 bases). CDR3 DNA sequence: TGTGCCAGCAGCCATCGGACAGAACTTAACTATGGCTACACCTTC. Protein: CASSHRTELNYGYTF.